This T cell receptor (beta chain) was documented in a study of blood T cells in healthy people across ages. Only a few counts were recorded for this clonotype. Together with a sample-barcoded 5' primer, a J-beta primer mix was included in a second PCR lasting roughly 6 to 12 cycles. Using its own MiXCR run on the 5' RACE reads, TCRdb lists one record per CDR3 protein. The sample includes about 1.1 million distinct CDR3 sequences, approximately 38% of them seen just once. The CDR3 extends over 14 amino acids. The germline V gene encodes CDR1 MNHNS and CDR2 SASEGT. V lost 2 bases and J 8 bases, leaving 10 bases between the germline ends. Healthy Caucasian individuals from Russia aged about 6 to 90 served as donors.

The sequence derives from a man between 18 and 35 years old in good health. The chain carries TRBV6-1 and TRBJ1-6; D is undetermined. Source material: blood. CDR3 loop: CASSEPGLDSPLHF. In nucleotides, the CDR3 is TGTGCCAGCAGTGAACCAGGCCTAGATTCACCCCTCCACTTT.